Listed below are T cell receptor beta chains from one sample, sequenced in a study of blood T cell repertoires in COVID-19. The method was immunoSEQ multiplex PCR; TCRdb's version includes in-frame clones alone and lacks a portion of them. The sample carries 300,000 to 350,000 clones, around 91% recorded once. The sequenced material came from PBMCs or T cells enriched from blood (not recorded which). Every receptor here comes from a woman aged 18-29 years with acute COVID-19. Both conserved end residues are part of each CDR3. A D gene is named only where the DNA matches it firmly. Some rows have no size entry. The others give once, few or many, or a class for an expanded clone.

j_call v_call d_call clone_size cdr3_nt cdr3_aa
TRBJ1-5 TRBV10-3 NA NA TGTGCCATCAGTGACCACGGGACACTCAATCAGCCCCAGCATTTT CAISDHGTLNQPQHF
TRBJ2-1 TRBV6-5 TRBD2 NA TGTGCCAGCTGGGACGGGCGGGAGTCGGAGCAGTTCTTC CASWDGRESEQFF
TRBJ1-4 TRBV2 TRBD1 NA TGTGCCAGCAGTGAAGGGGGACAGGGGGCGCGAAAACTGTTTTTT CASSEGGQGARKLFF
TRBJ2-1 TRBV30 NA many TGTGCCAGCATTCCGGGAGCTTACAATGAGCAGTTCTTC CASIPGAYNEQFF
TRBJ2-7 TRBV2 NA NA TGTGCCAGCAGTCAGGGTTCCTTCTACGAGCAGTACTTC CASSQGSFYEQYF
TRBJ1-5 TRBV5-8 NA NA TGTGCCAGCAGCTTGTTTTCGGGGTTGCGCGTGAGCAATCAGCCCCAGCATTTT CASSLFSGLRVSNQPQHF
TRBJ1-1 TRBV18 TRBD1 NA TGTGCCAGCTCAAAACGCCCCACCGGGACAGGGGAAACTGAAGCTTTCTTT CASSKRPTGTGETEAFF
TRBJ2-7 TRBV9 TRBD1 NA TGTGCCAGCAGCCCTTCTCCGGGACAGCTGATTTTAGAGCAGTACTTC CASSPSPGQLILEQYF
TRBJ1-5 TRBV27 NA NA TGTGCCAGCAGTTTAGGGGCAGGAGTTTATAGCAATCAGCCCCAGCATTTT CASSLGAGVYSNQPQHF
TRBJ1-1 TRBV21-1 NA NA TGTGCCAGCAGCAAAGACGAGGGACAGGGCCGTTCGAACACTGAAGCTTTCTTT CASSKDEGQGRSNTEAFF